The T cell receptor (beta chain) under discussion was sequenced for a study of cytomegalovirus exposure and HLA in healthy donors. General observations from the study: The only immune exposure information that was available was CMV serostatus. The authors assumed roughly uniform sequencing depth across donors for presence/absence analyses.

V lost 0 bases to trimming and J lost 5 bases, with 13 bases between them. CDR3 length: 16 amino acids. Germline CDR1 reads LNHDA; CDR2 reads SQIVND (reference sequence). The PCR ran on 60 Vbeta and 13 Jbeta primers. Sequenced by immunoSEQ multiplex PCR; TCRdb stores in-frame clones only, minus some. The table lists about 110,000 clones, about four fifths of them singletons. Points on this clone: Its matching antigen is unknown. Other nucleotide sequences in the sample specify the same CDR3.

The receptor was derived from a woman aged 50 to 60 in good health and CMV-seropositive. Sequences were obtained from PBMCs. The V and J genes are TRBV19 and TRBJ2-2, with D possibly TRBD2 on 6 matching bases. CDR3 sequence: CASSIDRTSRTGELFF. The CDR3 nucleotides read TGTGCCAGTAGTATAGATCGAACTAGCAGAACCGGGGAGCTGTTTTTT.